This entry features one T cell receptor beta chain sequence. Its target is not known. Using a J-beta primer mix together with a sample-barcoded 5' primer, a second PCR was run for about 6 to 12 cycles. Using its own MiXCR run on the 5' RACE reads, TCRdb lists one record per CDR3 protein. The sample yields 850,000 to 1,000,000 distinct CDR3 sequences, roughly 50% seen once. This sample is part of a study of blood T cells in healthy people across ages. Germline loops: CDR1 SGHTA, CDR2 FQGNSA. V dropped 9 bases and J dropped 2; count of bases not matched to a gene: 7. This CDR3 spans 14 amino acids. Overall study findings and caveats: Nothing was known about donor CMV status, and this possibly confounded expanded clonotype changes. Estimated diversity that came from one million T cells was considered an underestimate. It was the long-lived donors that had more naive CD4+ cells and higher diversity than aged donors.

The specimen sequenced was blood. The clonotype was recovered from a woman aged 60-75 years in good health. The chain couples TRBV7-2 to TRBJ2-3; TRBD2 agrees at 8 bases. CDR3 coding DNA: TGTGCCAGTGTAGCGGGACCCTTCACAGATACGCAGTATTTT. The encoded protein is CASVAGPFTDTQYF. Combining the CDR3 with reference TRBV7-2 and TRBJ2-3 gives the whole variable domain GAGVSQSPSNKVTEKGKDVELRCDPISGHTALYWYRQSLGQGLEFLIYFQGNSAPDKSGLPSDRFSAERTGGSVSTLTIQRTQQEDSAVYLCASVAGPFTDTQYFGPGTRLTVL.